These 15 T cell receptor beta chains originate from one sample sequenced in a study of regulatory T cells in long-lasting Graves disease. Time point: persistent/refractory GD, antithyroid drugs over 5 years with positive TRAb. RNA extracted from PBMCs served as the sequencing template. Through Arm-PCR of CDR3 regions and iRepertoire HTBI primers, TCR beta libraries were built. Each CDR3 protein gets one entry after TCRdb re-called the multiplex PCR reads with MiXCR. The profile shows 500,000 to 700,000 distinct CDR3 sequences, 30% of them singletons. Sequenced material: peripheral blood mononuclear cells (PBMCs), taken when the disease was refractory, from a patient treated with antithyroid drugs. The receptors originated from a female donor with Graves disease.

A single count supports this clonotype. The V and J genes are TRBV29-1 and TRBJ1-3; D might be TRBD1 (5 bases). The CDR3 is made up of 15 amino acids. Germline loops: CDR1 SQVTM, CDR2 ANQGSEA. Trimming took 0 bases from V and 2 from J, leaving 11 bases between them. CDR3 DNA sequence: TGCAGCGTTGAAGATCGATCGACAGCTGGAAACACCATATATTTT. As protein: CSVEDRSTAGNTIYF. Together with reference TRBV29-1 and TRBJ1-3, the CDR3 gives the full variable domain: SAVISQKPSRDICQRGTSLTIQCQVDSQVTMMFWYRQQPGQSLTLIATANQGSEATYESGFVIDKFPISRPNLTFSTLTVSNMSPEDSSIYLCSVEDRSTAGNTIYFGEGSWLTVV.

V gene TRBV10-3 combines with J gene TRBJ2-7; tentatively, D is TRBD1 or TRBD2 (6 bases each). CDR3 length: 11 amino acids. Trimming took 10 bases from V and 3 from J, leaving 10 bases between them. Germline CDR1 reads ENHRY; CDR2 reads SYGVKD. CDR3 DNA: TGTGCCAACGGAGGGGGCTACGAGCAGTACTTC. This codes for CANGGGYEQYF.

The chain has TRBV13 and TRBJ2-7, with D possibly called TRBD1 or TRBD2 (5 bases each). Germline values: CDR1 PRHDT, CDR2 FYEKMQ (reference sequence). This CDR3 has 17 amino acids. Trimming cost V 0 bases and J 3 bases, with 18 bases left between them. Here the CDR3 DNA reads TGTGCCAGCAGCTTAGGACCCCGTCCCGGGGCAGGCTACGAGCAGTACTTC. It encodes CASSLGPRPGAGYEQYF. Supplemented by reference TRBV13 and TRBJ2-7, the full variable domain reads AAGVIQSPRHLIKEKRETATLKCYPIPRHDTVYWYQQGPGQDPQFLISFYEKMQSDKGSIPDRFSAQQFSDYHSELNMSSLELGDSALYFCASSLGPRPGAGYEQYFGPGTRLTVT.

The chain employs TRBV10-3 and TRBJ1-6, with D possibly being TRBD1 (6 bases). This CDR3 is 15 amino acids long. Deletions cut 3 bases from V and 10 bases from J, with 16 bases between. The V gene's germline CDR1 is ENHRY and CDR2 SYGVKD. The CDR3 sequence: CAISDVPQGQSPLHF. The CDR3 DNA is TGTGCCATCAGTGATGTTCCGCAGGGGCAGTCACCCCTCCACTTT.

This clonotype was counted a few times. This chain uses TRBV12-3 or TRBV12-4 with TRBJ2-4; no firm D call. The CDR3 loop spans 16 amino acids. Trimming left V 5 bases short and J 1 base short, with 15 bases between. The CDR3, as DNA: TGTGCCAGCAGTCCCGCGTCGGGTACCGCCAAAAACATTCAGTACTTC. It encodes CASSPASGTAKNIQYF.

Note on this clonotype: A much larger clone is a single base away; this may be a read error. The V and J genes are TRBV12-3 or TRBV12-4 and TRBJ1-5; TRBD1 agrees at 7 bases. V lost 6 bases to trimming and J lost 8 bases; unmatched junction nucleotides: 4. The CDR3 totals 12 residues. The CDR3 coding sequence is TGTGCCAGCAGCCCCAGGGGGAAGCCCCAGCATTTT. It encodes CASSPRGKPQHF.

V is TRBV5-1 and J is TRBJ2-7; 13 nucleotides line up with TRBD2. J was trimmed by 1 base and V by 5 bases; bases with no gene match: 6. This CDR3 has 16 residues. The germline V gene encodes CDR1 SGHRS and CDR2 YFSETQ. CDR3 DNA: TGCGCCAGCAGTTCTGTGACTAGCGGGAGGTCCTACGAGCAGTACTTC. Its protein product is CASSSVTSGRSYEQYF.

The chain has TRBV28 and TRBJ1-5, with 10 bases identical to TRBD1. Germline CDR1 and CDR2: MDHEN and SYDVKM. V gave up 6 bases and J gave up 3 bases; unmatched junction bases: 5. This CDR3 region has 15 residues. CDR3 nucleotides: TGTGCCAGCAGATCCGGGACAGGGGCCAATCAGCCCCAGCATTTT. Translation: CASRSGTGANQPQHF.

In its sample, this clonotype was seen a few times. The chain joins TRBV18 to TRBJ1-2; D perhaps matches TRBD1 (6 bases). The CDR3 loop spans 11 amino acids. Looked up from germline, CDR1 is KGHSH and CDR2 is LQKENI. V lost 2 bases and J lost 14, with 12 bases in between. This chain's CDR3 is CASSPDRIVTF. CDR3 in DNA: TGTGCCAGCTCACCAGACAGGATAGTTACCTTC.

A few counts support this clonotype. V gene TRBV6-5 combines with J gene TRBJ2-4; D uncertain. The V end was cut by 2 bases, the J end by 8 bases, with 7 bases between. Germline CDR1 MNHEY, CDR2 SVGAGI. This CDR3 has 12 residues. The CDR3 nucleotides read TGTGCCAGCAGTTACGTACAAGACATTCAGTACTTC. Translated: CASSYVQDIQYF.

V is TRBV6-1 and J is TRBJ1-5; no reliable D call. Trimming stripped 0 bases from V and 6 bases from J, with 9 bases between. This CDR3 is 14 amino acids long. The germline V gene has CDR1 MNHNS and CDR2 SASEGT. CDR3 loop: CASSEALRIQPQHF. DNA for the CDR3: TGTGCCAGCAGTGAAGCCCTGCGCATTCAGCCCCAGCATTTT.

The chain joins TRBV28 to TRBJ1-2; possible D gene TRBD1, 5 bases. The CDR3 is 14 residues long. In germline, CDR1 is MDHEN, CDR2 SYDVKM. V lost 2 bases and J 8 bases, leaving 15 bases between the germline ends. The CDR3 loop reads CASSLTGRGGGYTF. The CDR3 region has the DNA TGTGCCAGCAGTTTAACGGGACGGGGCGGGGGCTACACCTTC.

This clonotype has a single count. The chain couples TRBV12-3 or TRBV12-4 to TRBJ2-7; D not certain. The CDR3 covers 15 residues. V lost 5 bases, J lost 6 bases, and 20 bases lay in between. CDR3 nucleotide sequence: TGTGCCAGCAGTGCCCGGCAATCTCTCGCCTCCGAGCAGTACTTC. Protein: CASSARQSLASEQYF.

This CDR3 reads CASSLAPLAGGETQYF. The DNA for the CDR3 is TGTGCCAGCAGTTTAGCGCCGCTAGCGGGAGGGGAGACCCAGTACTTC. The chain has TRBV12-3 or TRBV12-4 and TRBJ2-5; the match to TRBD2 covers 12 bases. With 0 bases clipped from V and 5 bases from J, the junction kept 4 bases outside the gene matches. The CDR3 is 16 residues long.

This clonotype was detected a few times. The gene calls are TRBV5-5 and TRBJ2-7; 8 bases are shared with TRBD1. Germline V gene data show CDR1 as SGHKS and CDR2 as YYEKEE (reference sequence). There are 15 residues in the CDR3. Losses at the gene ends were 1 base for V and 4 bases for J; bases not matched to a gene: 7. CDR3 residues: CASSLWDRRVYEQYF. The CDR3 coding sequence is TGTGCCAGCAGCTTGTGGGACAGGAGGGTGTACGAGCAGTACTTC. Looking up the rest from reference TRBV5-5 and TRBJ2-7 gives the full variable domain: DAGVTQSPTHLIKTRGQQVTLRCSPISGHKSVSWYQQVLGQGPQFIFQYYEKEERGRGNFPDRFSARQFPNYSSELNVNALLLGDSALYLCASSLWDRRVYEQYFGPGTRLTVT.